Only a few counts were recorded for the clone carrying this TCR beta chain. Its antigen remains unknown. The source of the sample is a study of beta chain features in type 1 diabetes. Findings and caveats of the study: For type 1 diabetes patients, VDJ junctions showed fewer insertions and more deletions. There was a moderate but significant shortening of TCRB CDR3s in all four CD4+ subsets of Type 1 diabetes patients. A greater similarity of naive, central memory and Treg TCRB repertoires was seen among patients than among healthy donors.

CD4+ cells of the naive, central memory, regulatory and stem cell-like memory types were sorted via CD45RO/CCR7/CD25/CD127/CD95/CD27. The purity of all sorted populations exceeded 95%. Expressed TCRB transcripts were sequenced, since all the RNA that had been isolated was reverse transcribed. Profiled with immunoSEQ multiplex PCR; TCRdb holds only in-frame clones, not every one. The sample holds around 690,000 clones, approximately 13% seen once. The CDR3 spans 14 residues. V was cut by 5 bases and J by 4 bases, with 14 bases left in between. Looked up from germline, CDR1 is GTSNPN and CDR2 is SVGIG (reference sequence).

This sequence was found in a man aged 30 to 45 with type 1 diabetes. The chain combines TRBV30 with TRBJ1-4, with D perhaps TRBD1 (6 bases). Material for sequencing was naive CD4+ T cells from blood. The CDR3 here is CAWDRGQLNEKLFF. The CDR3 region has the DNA TGTGCCTGGGACCGTGGACAGCTTAATGAAAAACTGTTTTTT.